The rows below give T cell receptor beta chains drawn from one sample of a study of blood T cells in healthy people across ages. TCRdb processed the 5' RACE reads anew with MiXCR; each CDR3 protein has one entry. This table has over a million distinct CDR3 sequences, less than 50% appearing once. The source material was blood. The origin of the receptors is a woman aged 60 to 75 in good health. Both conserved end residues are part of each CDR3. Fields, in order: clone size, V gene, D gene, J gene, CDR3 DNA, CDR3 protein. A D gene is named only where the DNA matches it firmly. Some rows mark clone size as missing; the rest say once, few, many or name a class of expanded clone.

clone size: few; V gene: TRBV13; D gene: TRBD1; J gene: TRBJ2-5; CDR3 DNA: TGTGCCAGCAGCACTAGGGACAGGCGGGAGACCCAGTACTTC; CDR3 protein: CASSTRDRRETQYF
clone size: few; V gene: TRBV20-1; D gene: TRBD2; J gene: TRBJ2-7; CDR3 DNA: TGCAGTGCTAGTCGGACCCAGGGAGGGAGAAGGACCTACGAGCAGTACTTC; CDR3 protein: CSASRTQGGRRTYEQYF
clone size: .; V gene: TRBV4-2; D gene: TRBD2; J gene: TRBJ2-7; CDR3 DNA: TGTGCCAGCAGCCAAGAATTTACTAGCGGGAGGAGGTACGAGCAGTACTTC; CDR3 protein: CASSQEFTSGRRYEQYF
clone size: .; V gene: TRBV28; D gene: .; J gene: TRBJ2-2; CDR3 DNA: TGTGCCACTCTCCGTTCCTCGAGGACCGGGGAGCTGTTTTTT; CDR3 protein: CATLRSSRTGELFF
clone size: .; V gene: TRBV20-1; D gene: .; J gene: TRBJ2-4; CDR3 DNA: TGCAGTGCTAGAGATTATGAGGGACAAGAGGAAAACATTCAGTACTTC; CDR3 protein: CSARDYEGQEENIQYF
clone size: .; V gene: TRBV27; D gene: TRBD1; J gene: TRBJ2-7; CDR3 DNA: TGTGCCAGCAGTCGGACAGGGTGGCCCTACGAGCAGTACTTC; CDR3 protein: CASSRTGWPYEQYF
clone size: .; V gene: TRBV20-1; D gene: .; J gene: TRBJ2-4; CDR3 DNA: TGCAGTGCTAGAGATGGCCTCTCTAGTCTCGCAAACATTCAGTACTTC; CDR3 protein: CSARDGLSSLANIQYF
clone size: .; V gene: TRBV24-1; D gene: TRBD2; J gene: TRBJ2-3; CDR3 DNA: TGTGCCACCAGTGATTATACTAGCGGGAAAGATACGCAGTATTTT; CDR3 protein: CATSDYTSGKDTQYF
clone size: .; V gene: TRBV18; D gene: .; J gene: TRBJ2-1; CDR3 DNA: TGTGCCAGCTCACCACTATCTTCCAATTACAATGAGCAGTTCTTC; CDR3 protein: CASSPLSSNYNEQFF
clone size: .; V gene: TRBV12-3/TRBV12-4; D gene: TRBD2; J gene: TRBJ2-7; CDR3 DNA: TGTGCCAGCAGTCTGGGACTAGCAGTGAACGAGCAGTACTTC; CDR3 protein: CASSLGLAVNEQYF
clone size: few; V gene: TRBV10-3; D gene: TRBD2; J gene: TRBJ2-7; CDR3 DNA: TGTGCCATCAGCTCCCCTAGCGGGAGTTTGTACGAGCAGTACTTC; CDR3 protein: CAISSPSGSLYEQYF
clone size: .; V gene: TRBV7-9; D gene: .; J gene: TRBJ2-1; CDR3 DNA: TGTGCCAGCAGCTTAGATGACAGGTATTGGGGTGAGCAGTTCTTC; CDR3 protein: CASSLDDRYWGEQFF
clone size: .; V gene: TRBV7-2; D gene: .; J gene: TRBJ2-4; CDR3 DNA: TGTGCCAGCAGCTTATTTTCTCGGAACAATGAGCAGTACTTC; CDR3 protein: CASSLFSRNNEQYF
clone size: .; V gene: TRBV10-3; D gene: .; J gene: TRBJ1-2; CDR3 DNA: TGTGCCATCCCAGAGGGCAGGGGCTCGAACTATGGCTACACCTTC; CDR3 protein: CAIPEGRGSNYGYTF
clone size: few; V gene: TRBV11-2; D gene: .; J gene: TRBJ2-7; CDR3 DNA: TGTGCCAGCAGCTCCCGATGGGGTAAGCAGTACTTC; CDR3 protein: CASSSRWGKQYF
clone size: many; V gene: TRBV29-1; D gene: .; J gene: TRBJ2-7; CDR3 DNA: TGCAGCCACGTCACAGGGTCCCTTAACGAGCAGTACTTC; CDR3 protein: CSHVTGSLNEQYF
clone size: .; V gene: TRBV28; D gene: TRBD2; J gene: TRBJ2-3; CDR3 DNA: TGTGCCAGCAGCCCCCGAGCGGGAGGGACGGATACGCAGTATTTT; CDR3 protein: CASSPRAGGTDTQYF
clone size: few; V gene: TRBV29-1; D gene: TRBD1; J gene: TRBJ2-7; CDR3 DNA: TGCAGCGTTGACTGGGACAGAATAAGACAGTACTTC; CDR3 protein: CSVDWDRIRQYF
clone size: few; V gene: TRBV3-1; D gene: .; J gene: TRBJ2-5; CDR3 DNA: TGTGCCAGCACCGACTCGATTGGGACCCAGTACTTC; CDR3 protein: CASTDSIGTQYF
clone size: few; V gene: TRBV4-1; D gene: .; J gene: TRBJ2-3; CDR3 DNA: TGCGCCAGCAGCCAAGAGGCTTCTAGCACAGATACGCAGTATTTT; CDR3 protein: CASSQEASSTDTQYF
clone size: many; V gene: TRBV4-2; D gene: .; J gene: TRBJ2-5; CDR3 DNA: TGTGCCAGCAGCCAAGTGGACAGCCTGAGACAAGAGACCCAGTACTTC; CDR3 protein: CASSQVDSLRQETQYF
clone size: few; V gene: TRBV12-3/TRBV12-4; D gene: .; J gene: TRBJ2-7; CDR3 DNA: TGTGCCAGCAGTTCCTCAGGGGCCCCAAGCTCCTACGAGCAGTACTTC; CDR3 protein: CASSSSGAPSSYEQYF
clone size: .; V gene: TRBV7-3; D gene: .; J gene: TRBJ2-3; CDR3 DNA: TGTGCCAGCAGCCCGAGTGTGGCTCAGTGGGCAGATACGCAGTATTTT; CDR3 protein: CASSPSVAQWADTQYF
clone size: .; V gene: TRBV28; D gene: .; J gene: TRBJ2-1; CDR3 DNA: TGTGCCAGCAGGATAGGAGGGGGAGACAATGAGCAGTTCTTC; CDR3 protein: CASRIGGGDNEQFF
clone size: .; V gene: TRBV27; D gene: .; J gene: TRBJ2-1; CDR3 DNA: TGTGCCAGCAGTTTAGGAGGGGACCCTTCCTACAATGAGCAGTTCTTC; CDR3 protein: CASSLGGDPSYNEQFF
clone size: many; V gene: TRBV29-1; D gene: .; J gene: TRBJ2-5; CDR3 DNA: TGCAGCGTTGGAAGTGGACCAGGGTTGCGGACCCAGTACTTC; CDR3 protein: CSVGSGPGLRTQYF
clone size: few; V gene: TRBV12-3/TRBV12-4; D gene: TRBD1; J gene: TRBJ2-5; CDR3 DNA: TGTGCCAGCACCCTGGACAGGGCCATCTTCGAGACCCAGTACTTC; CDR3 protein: CASTLDRAIFETQYF
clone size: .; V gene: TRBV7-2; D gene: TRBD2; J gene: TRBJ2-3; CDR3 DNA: TGTGCCAGCAGAAATGTCGTCAGGCGGGAGACCCAAGATACGCAGTATTTT; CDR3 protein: CASRNVVRRETQDTQYF
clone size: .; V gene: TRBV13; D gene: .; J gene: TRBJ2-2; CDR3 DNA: TGTGCCAGCAGCCGGGGCGGCCTCGGGGAGCTGTTTTTT; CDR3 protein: CASSRGGLGELFF
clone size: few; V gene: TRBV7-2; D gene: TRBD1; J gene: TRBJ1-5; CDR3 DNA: TGTGCCAGCAGCCCCCCGGGACAGCCTGAAAGAGGGGCCCAGCATTTT; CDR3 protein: CASSPPGQPERGAQHF
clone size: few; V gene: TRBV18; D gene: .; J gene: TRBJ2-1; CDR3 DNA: TGTGCCAGCTCCAACATCAACAATGAGCAGTTCTTC; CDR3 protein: CASSNINNEQFF
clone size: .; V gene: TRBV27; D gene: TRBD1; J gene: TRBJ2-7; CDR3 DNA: TGTGCCAGCAGGCGATTGGACAGGGGTATGTACGAGCAGTACTTC; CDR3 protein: CASRRLDRGMYEQYF
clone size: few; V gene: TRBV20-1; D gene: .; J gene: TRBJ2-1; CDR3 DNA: TGCAGTGCTAGAACCAAGACCGGGCAGTTCTTC; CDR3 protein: CSARTKTGQFF
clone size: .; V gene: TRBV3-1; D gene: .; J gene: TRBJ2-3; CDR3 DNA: TGTGACAGCAGCCTTTATGGGGGCACAGATACGCAGTATTTT; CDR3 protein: CDSSLYGGTDTQYF
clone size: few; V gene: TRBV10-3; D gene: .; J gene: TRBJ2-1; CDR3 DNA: TGTGCCATCAGTGAGACAGGGAAGGTGGAAAATGAGCAGTTCTTC; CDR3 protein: CAISETGKVENEQFF
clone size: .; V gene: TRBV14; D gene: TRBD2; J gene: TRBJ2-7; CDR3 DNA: TGTGCCAGCAGCCAATCTCGCGCGGGAGGCGGTTACGAGCAGTACTTC; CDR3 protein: CASSQSRAGGGYEQYF
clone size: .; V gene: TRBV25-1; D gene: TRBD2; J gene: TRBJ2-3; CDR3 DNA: TGTGCCAGCAGTGAATATAACCGGGCGGGAGCTAGCACAGATACGCAGTATTTT; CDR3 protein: CASSEYNRAGASTDTQYF
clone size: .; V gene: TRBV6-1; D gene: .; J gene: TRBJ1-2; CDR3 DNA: TGTGCCAGCAGTGAAGGAACCGACGACTACTATGGCTACACCTTC; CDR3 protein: CASSEGTDDYYGYTF
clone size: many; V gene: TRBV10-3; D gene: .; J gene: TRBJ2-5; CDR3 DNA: TGTGCCATCAGCGACAGAGCTCAAGAGACCCAGTACTTC; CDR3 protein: CAISDRAQETQYF